One T cell receptor (beta chain) is described in this entry. No antigen is known for it. This entry belongs to a study of PD-1 blockade in classical Hodgkin lymphoma. Study overall: Treatment was intravenous nivolumab, 3 mg/kg every 2 weeks, until progression. Broader study findings: Nivolumab initiated under 1 year post-ASCT led to patient exclusion.

All patients relapsed after autologous stem cell transplantation, and brentuximab vedotin exposure varied. Sequenced by immunoSEQ multiplex PCR; TCRdb stores in-frame clones only, minus some. The data show 90,000 to 100,000 clones, roughly 92% seen once. V was pared by 5 bases and J by 2 bases, with 12 bases between. The germline V gene encodes CDR1 MNHEY and CDR2 SMNVEV (reference sequence). This CDR3 is 14 amino acids long. The V gene is TRBV27, the J gene TRBJ1-1, with D perhaps matching TRBD1 (5 bases). The sequences come from peripheral blood mononuclear cells (PBMCs), collected at baseline. The TCR originated in a human donor with classical Hodgkin lymphoma. The CDR3 region is CASSPMRDNTEAFF. CDR3 sequence (DNA): TGTGCCAGCAGTCCGATGAGGGACAACACTGAAGCTTTCTTT.